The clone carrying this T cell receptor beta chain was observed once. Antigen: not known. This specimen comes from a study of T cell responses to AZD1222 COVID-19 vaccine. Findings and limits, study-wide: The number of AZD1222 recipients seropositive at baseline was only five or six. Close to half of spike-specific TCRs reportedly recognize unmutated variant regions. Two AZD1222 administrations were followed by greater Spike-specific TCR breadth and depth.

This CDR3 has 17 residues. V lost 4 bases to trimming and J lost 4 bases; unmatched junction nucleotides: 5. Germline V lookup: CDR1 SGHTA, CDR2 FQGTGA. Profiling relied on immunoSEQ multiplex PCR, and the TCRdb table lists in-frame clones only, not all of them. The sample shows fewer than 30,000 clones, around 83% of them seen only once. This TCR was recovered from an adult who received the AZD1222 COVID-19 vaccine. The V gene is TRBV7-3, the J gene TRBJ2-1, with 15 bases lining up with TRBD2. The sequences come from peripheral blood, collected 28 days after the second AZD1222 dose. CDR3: CASSWTSGRVIYNEQFF. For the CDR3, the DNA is TGTGCCAGCAGCTGGACTAGCGGGAGGGTAATTTACAATGAGCAGTTCTTC.